Listed below are T cell receptor beta chains from one sample, sequenced in a study of T cells in Graves' hyperthyroidism and ophthalmopathy. TCRdb re-called the multiplex PCR reads through MiXCR, storing one row per CDR3 protein. This table has 550,000 to 850,000 distinct CDR3 sequences, under 20% appearing once. Sample: blood. Every receptor here comes from a woman between 50 and 59 years old with Graves' hyperthyroidism that later progressed to Graves' ophthalmopathy. The CDR3 runs from the conserved cysteine through the conserved F or W. D genes are given only for firm matches. For some rows the clone size is stated as once, few or many, or as a class when expanded; others skip it.

cdr3_aa: CASSLMGRGAGETQYF; cdr3_nt: TGTGCCAGCAGCTTAATGGGTCGGGGGGCCGGAGAGACCCAGTACTTC; j_call: TRBJ2-5; v_call: TRBV11-2; clone_size: NA; d_call: NA
cdr3_aa: CSAKGQGFMNTEAFF; cdr3_nt: TGCAGTGCAAAGGGACAGGGATTTATGAACACTGAAGCTTTCTTT; j_call: TRBJ1-1; v_call: TRBV20-1; clone_size: NA; d_call: TRBD1
cdr3_aa: CASSWDSRGGPQHF; cdr3_nt: TGCGCCAGCAGTTGGGACAGCCGAGGGGGGCCCCAGCATTTT; j_call: TRBJ1-5; v_call: TRBV27; clone_size: NA; d_call: TRBD1
cdr3_aa: CASSQTGGGTEAFF; cdr3_nt: TGTGCCAGCAGCCAGACAGGGGGCGGCACTGAAGCTTTCTTT; j_call: TRBJ1-1; v_call: TRBV7-3; clone_size: NA; d_call: TRBD1
cdr3_aa: CASSRGGVVEKLFF; cdr3_nt: TGTGCCAGCAGTCGAGGGGGCGTGGTCGAAAAACTGTTTTTT; j_call: TRBJ1-4; v_call: TRBV6-1; clone_size: NA; d_call: TRBD1
cdr3_aa: CSAHLDTEAFF; cdr3_nt: TGCAGTGCCCATCTCGACACTGAAGCTTTCTTT; j_call: TRBJ1-1; v_call: TRBV20-1; clone_size: NA; d_call: NA
cdr3_aa: CATSRDFDTSYGYTF; cdr3_nt: TGTGCCACCAGCAGAGATTTCGATACCAGTTATGGCTACACCTTC; j_call: TRBJ1-2; v_call: TRBV15; clone_size: NA; d_call: NA
cdr3_aa: CASSSLAGNTIYF; cdr3_nt: TGTGCCAGCAGCTCCCTGGCTGGAAACACCATATATTTT; j_call: TRBJ1-3; v_call: TRBV7-2; clone_size: NA; d_call: NA
cdr3_aa: CAWRQDIDTDTQYF; cdr3_nt: TGTGCCTGGAGACAGGACATAGACACAGATACGCAGTATTTT; j_call: TRBJ2-3; v_call: TRBV30; clone_size: many; d_call: NA
cdr3_aa: CASSLVRGPNTGELFF; cdr3_nt: TGTGCCAGCAGCTTAGTTCGGGGGCCAAACACCGGGGAGCTGTTTTTT; j_call: TRBJ2-2; v_call: TRBV11-2; clone_size: many; d_call: NA
cdr3_aa: CASSLDPGLALQSTYEQYF; cdr3_nt: TGTGCCAGCAGTTTGGATCCGGGACTTGCTCTCCAAAGTACCTACGAGCAGTACTTC; j_call: TRBJ2-7; v_call: TRBV28; clone_size: NA; d_call: NA
cdr3_aa: CATSRDPTGVLGLETQYF; cdr3_nt: TGTGCCACCAGCAGAGATCCCACAGGGGTACTTGGTTTGGAGACCCAGTACTTC; j_call: TRBJ2-5; v_call: TRBV15; clone_size: NA; d_call: TRBD1
cdr3_aa: CASTLVGEAFF; cdr3_nt: TGTGCCAGCACCCTTGTAGGTGAAGCTTTCTTT; j_call: TRBJ1-1; v_call: TRBV2; clone_size: many; d_call: NA
cdr3_aa: CASRVGYGYTF; cdr3_nt: TGTGCCAGCAGGGTTGGGTATGGCTACACCTTC; j_call: TRBJ1-2; v_call: TRBV6-1; clone_size: few; d_call: NA
cdr3_aa: CAGGRGAREVETQYF; cdr3_nt: TGTGCCGGCGGCCGGGGCGCAAGGGAGGTTGAGACCCAGTACTTC; j_call: TRBJ2-5; v_call: TRBV7-8; clone_size: NA; d_call: NA
cdr3_aa: CSGDRSYNEQFF; cdr3_nt: TGCAGTGGGGACAGATCTTACAATGAGCAGTTCTTC; j_call: TRBJ2-1; v_call: TRBV20-1; clone_size: NA; d_call: TRBD1
cdr3_aa: CASSFGGTEALF; cdr3_nt: TGTGCCAGCAGCTTTGGAGGGACTGAAGCTCTCTTT; j_call: TRBJ1-1; v_call: TRBV5-4; clone_size: NA; d_call: NA
cdr3_aa: CASSPETGANEQYF; cdr3_nt: TGTGCCAGCTCACCAGAGACGGGGGCTAACGAGCAGTACTTC; j_call: TRBJ2-7; v_call: TRBV18; clone_size: many; d_call: NA
cdr3_aa: CASSGDYTTNEKLFF; cdr3_nt: TGTGCCAGCAGCGGGGACTACACAACTAATGAAAAACTGTTTTTT; j_call: TRBJ1-4; v_call: TRBV2; clone_size: many; d_call: NA
cdr3_aa: CASSQDLGGQGNEKLFF; cdr3_nt: TGCGCCAGCAGCCAAGATCTCGGGGGACAGGGAAATGAAAAACTGTTTTTT; j_call: TRBJ1-4; v_call: TRBV4-1; clone_size: once; d_call: TRBD1
cdr3_aa: CSAPGQTTDTQYF; cdr3_nt: TGCAGTGCCCCGGGACAGACCACAGATACGCAGTATTTT; j_call: TRBJ2-3; v_call: TRBV20-1; clone_size: NA; d_call: TRBD1
cdr3_aa: CASSLSSGNTGELFF; cdr3_nt: TGCGCCAGCAGCTTGAGTAGCGGCAACACCGGGGAGCTGTTTTTT; j_call: TRBJ2-2; v_call: TRBV5-1; clone_size: NA; d_call: NA
cdr3_aa: CASSYVGTVYGYTF; cdr3_nt: TGTGCCAGCAGTTACGTCGGGACGGTGTATGGCTACACCTTC; j_call: TRBJ1-2; v_call: TRBV6-6; clone_size: many; d_call: NA
cdr3_aa: CASSLSGTMNTEAFF; cdr3_nt: TGCGCCAGCAGCTTGTCCGGGACAATGAACACTGAAGCTTTCTTT; j_call: TRBJ1-1; v_call: TRBV5-1; clone_size: NA; d_call: NA
cdr3_aa: CASKGTGLSEQFF; cdr3_nt: TGTGCCAGCAAGGGGACAGGGCTAAGTGAGCAGTTCTTC; j_call: TRBJ2-1; v_call: TRBV19; clone_size: few; d_call: TRBD1
cdr3_aa: CASSLLVGTTDTQYF; cdr3_nt: TGTGCCAGCAGCTTATTGGTAGGGACCACAGATACGCAGTATTTT; j_call: TRBJ2-3; v_call: TRBV7-9; clone_size: few; d_call: NA
cdr3_aa: CASSDQGYGYTF; cdr3_nt: TGTGCCAGCAGTGATCAGGGGTATGGCTACACCTTC; j_call: TRBJ1-2; v_call: TRBV12-3/TRBV12-4; clone_size: few; d_call: NA
cdr3_aa: CASSPPLHNEQFF; cdr3_nt: TGTGCCAGCTCACCACCGTTGCACAATGAGCAGTTCTTC; j_call: TRBJ2-1; v_call: TRBV18; clone_size: many; d_call: NA
cdr3_aa: CASSERADNSPLHF; cdr3_nt: TGTGCCAGCAGTGAAAGAGCGGATAATTCACCCCTCCACTTT; j_call: TRBJ1-6; v_call: TRBV2; clone_size: once; d_call: NA
cdr3_aa: CAISDPGQGSGANVLTF; cdr3_nt: TGTGCCATCAGTGACCCGGGACAGGGGTCTGGGGCCAACGTCCTGACTTTC; j_call: TRBJ2-6; v_call: TRBV10-3; clone_size: few; d_call: TRBD1
cdr3_aa: CASREGLHSNYGYTF; cdr3_nt: TGTGCCAGCAGGGAGGGTTTACACTCTAACTATGGCTACACCTTC; j_call: TRBJ1-2; v_call: TRBV6-1; clone_size: many; d_call: NA
cdr3_aa: CASSAGQDAKLFF; cdr3_nt: TGTGCCAGCAGCGCGGGACAGGACGCAAAACTGTTTTTT; j_call: TRBJ1-4; v_call: TRBV11-2; clone_size: many; d_call: TRBD1